This entry features one T cell receptor (beta chain) sequence. This CDR3 is built from 16 residues. V gave up 7 bases and J gave up 5 bases; unmatched junction bases: 14. Germline lookup yields CDR1 ENHRY and CDR2 SYGVKD. The source of the sample is a study of OX40 agonist ivuxolimab in advanced cancers. The protocol was immunoSEQ multiplex PCR, while the TCRdb copy is restricted to in-frame clones and leaves out a portion. The sample lists 71,000 or so clones, around nine tenths seen once, with around 0.76% in the top ten. The source was CD4+ or CD8+ T cells sorted from blood, collected in a trial of the OX40 agonist ivuxolimab. This receptor was obtained from an adult with an advanced solid tumor such as melanoma, head and neck, liver or kidney cancer. This chain uses TRBV10-3 with TRBJ1-1, with TRBD1 identical over 9 bases. The CDR3 bases are TGTGCCATCACCTCGGGACAGGGAGGTTTGGGAACTGAAGCTTTCTTT. Its protein product is CAITSGQGGLGTEAFF.